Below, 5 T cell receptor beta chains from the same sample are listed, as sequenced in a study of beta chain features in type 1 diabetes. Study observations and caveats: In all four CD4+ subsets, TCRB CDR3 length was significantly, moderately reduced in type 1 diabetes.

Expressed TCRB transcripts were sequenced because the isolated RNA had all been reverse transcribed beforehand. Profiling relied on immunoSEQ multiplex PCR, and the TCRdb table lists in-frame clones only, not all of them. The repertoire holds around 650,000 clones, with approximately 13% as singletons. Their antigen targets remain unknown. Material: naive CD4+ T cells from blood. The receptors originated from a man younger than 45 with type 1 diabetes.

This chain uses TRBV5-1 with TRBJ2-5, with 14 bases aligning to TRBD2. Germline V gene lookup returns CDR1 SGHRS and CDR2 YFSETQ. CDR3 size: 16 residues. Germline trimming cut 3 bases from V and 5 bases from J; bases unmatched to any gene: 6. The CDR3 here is CASSSGLAGEGETQYF. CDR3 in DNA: TGCGCCAGCAGCTCGGGACTAGCGGGGGAAGGCGAGACCCAGTACTTC.

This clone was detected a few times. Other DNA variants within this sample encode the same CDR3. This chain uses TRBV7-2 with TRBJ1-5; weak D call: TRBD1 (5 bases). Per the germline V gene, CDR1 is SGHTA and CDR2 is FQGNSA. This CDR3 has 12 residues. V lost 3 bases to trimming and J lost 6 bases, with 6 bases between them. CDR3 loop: CASSLQGQPQHF. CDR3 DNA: TGTGCCAGCAGCTTGCAGGGTCAGCCCCAGCATTTT.

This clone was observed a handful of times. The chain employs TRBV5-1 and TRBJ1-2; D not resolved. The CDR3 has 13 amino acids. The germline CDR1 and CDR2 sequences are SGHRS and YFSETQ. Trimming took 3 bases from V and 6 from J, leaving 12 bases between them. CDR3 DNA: TGCGCCAGCAGCTCCACTGAAGGGCATGGCTACACCTTC. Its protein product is CASSSTEGHGYTF.

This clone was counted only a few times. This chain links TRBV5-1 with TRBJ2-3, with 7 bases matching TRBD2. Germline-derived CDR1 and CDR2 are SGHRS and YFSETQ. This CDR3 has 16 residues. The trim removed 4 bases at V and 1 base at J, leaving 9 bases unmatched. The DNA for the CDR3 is TGCGCCAGCAGCGCCTCGGGAGGACCGCGCACAGATACGCAGTATTTT. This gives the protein CASSASGGPRTDTQYF.

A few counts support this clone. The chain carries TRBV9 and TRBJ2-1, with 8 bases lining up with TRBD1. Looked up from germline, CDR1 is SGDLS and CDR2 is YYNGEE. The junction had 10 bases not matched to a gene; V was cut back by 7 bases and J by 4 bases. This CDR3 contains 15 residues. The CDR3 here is CASALDRGAYNEQFF. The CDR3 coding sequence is TGTGCCAGCGCGCTAGACAGGGGCGCATACAATGAGCAGTTCTTC.